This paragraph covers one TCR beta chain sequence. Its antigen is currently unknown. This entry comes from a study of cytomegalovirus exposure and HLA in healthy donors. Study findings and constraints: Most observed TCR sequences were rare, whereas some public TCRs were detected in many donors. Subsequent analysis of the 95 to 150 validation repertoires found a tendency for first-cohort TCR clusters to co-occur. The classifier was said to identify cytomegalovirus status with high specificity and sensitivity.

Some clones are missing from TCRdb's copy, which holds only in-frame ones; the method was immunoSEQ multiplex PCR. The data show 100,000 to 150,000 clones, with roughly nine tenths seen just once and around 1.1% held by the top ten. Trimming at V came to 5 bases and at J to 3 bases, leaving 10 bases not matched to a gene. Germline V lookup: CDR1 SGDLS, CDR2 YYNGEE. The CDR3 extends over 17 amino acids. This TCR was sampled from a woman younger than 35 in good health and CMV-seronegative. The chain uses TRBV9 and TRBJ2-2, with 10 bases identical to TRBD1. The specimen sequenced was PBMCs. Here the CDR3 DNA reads TGTGCCAGCAGTCCGACAGGGGGCGCATCGGACACCGGGGAGCTGTTTTTT. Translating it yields CASSPTGGASDTGELFF.